Listed below are T cell receptor beta chains from one sample, sequenced in a study of cytomegalovirus exposure and HLA in healthy donors. Clones were sequenced by immunoSEQ multiplex PCR, and TCRdb holds only the in-frame ones, with some missing. The sample has about 130,000 clones, 78% seen once. The specimen was PBMCs. The receptors shown here come from a woman aged 40 to 55 in good health and CMV-seronegative. Each CDR3 is given with its conserved first and last residue. A D gene is named only where the DNA matches it firmly. Rows give clone size only sometimes, using once, few, many, or a class for an expanded clone.

j_call	d_call	v_call	cdr3_length	clone_size	cdr3_aa	cdr3_nt
TRBJ1-5	-	TRBV19	13	-	CASKDRSNQPQHF	TGTGCCAGTAAAGACAGGAGCAATCAGCCCCAGCATTTT
TRBJ2-5	TRBD2	TRBV30	14	-	CAWGGLAGRKTQYF	TGTGCCTGGGGGGGACTAGCGGGACGGAAGACCCAGTACTTC
TRBJ2-3	TRBD2	TRBV7-3	15	-	CASSPTGGMGDTQYF	TGTGCCAGCAGCCCGACGGGGGGGATGGGAGATACGCAGTATTTT
TRBJ2-7	TRBD1	TRBV5-1	14	few	CASSSLTGIYEQYF	TGCGCCAGCAGCTCTCTGACAGGGATTTACGAGCAGTACTTC
TRBJ2-2	TRBD1	TRBV29-1	13	-	CSVGQGVSGELFF	TGCAGCGTTGGACAGGGGGTCTCCGGGGAGCTGTTTTTT
TRBJ2-3	-	TRBV7-9	15	-	CASSLAGSSTDTQYF	TGTGCCAGCAGCTTAGCAGGGAGTAGCACAGATACGCAGTATTTT
TRBJ1-2	-	TRBV18	14	few	CASSPDRTNYGYTF	TGTGCCAGCTCACCTGACAGAACTAACTATGGCTACACCTTC
TRBJ1-4	-	TRBV27	15	-	CASSPPGQDNEKLFF	TGTGCCAGCAGTCCCCCGGGACAAGATAATGAAAAACTGTTTTTT
TRBJ2-3	-	TRBV5-1	15	-	CASSGGGWGTDTQYF	TGCGCCAGCAGCGGAGGGGGCTGGGGCACAGATACGCAGTATTTT
TRBJ2-7	TRBD1	TRBV5-6	14	few	CASSLWDRDYEQYF	TGTGCCAGCAGCTTGTGGGACAGAGACTACGAGCAGTACTTC
TRBJ2-7	TRBD1	TRBV28	14	-	CASRSMDRYYEQYF	TGTGCCAGCAGGAGTATGGACAGGTACTACGAGCAGTACTTC
TRBJ1-5	-	TRBV2	16	-	CASSGQTPYSNQPQHF	TGTGCCAGCAGTGGGCAGACACCATATAGCAATCAGCCCCAGCATTTT
TRBJ1-1	-	TRBV7-9	15	-	CASTPRWGGDTEAFF	TGTGCCAGCACCCCGAGGTGGGGGGGGGACACTGAAGCTTTCTTT
TRBJ1-5	TRBD1	TRBV10-3	13	-	CAIGDREGQPQHF	TGTGCCATCGGGGACAGGGAAGGTCAGCCCCAGCATTTT
TRBJ1-1	-	TRBV15	11	-	CASGRGTEAFF	TGTGCCAGCGGTCGGGGCACTGAAGCTTTCTTT
TRBJ1-1	TRBD1	TRBV6-6	13	-	CASSPTGDTEAFF	TGTGCCAGCAGCCCGACAGGGGACACTGAAGCTTTCTTT
TRBJ1-6	TRBD1	TRBV5-1	18	-	CASSLAVDRGSYNSPLHF	TGCGCCAGCAGCTTGGCGGTGGACAGGGGATCTTATAATTCACCCCTCCACTTT
TRBJ1-3	TRBD1	TRBV9	17	once	CASSFRDSFISGNTIYF	TGTGCCAGCAGCTTCCGGGACAGCTTCATCTCTGGAAACACCATATATTTT
TRBJ2-3	TRBD1	TRBV7-2	14	few	CASSLDRGRDTQYF	TGTGCCAGCAGCTTGGACAGGGGGCGGGATACGCAGTATTTT
TRBJ2-3	TRBD2	TRBV6-5	15	-	CASSPSGTGTDTQYF	TGTGCCAGCAGCCCTAGCGGGACTGGCACAGATACGCAGTATTTT
TRBJ1-2	-	TRBV10-3	15	-	CAISESEVVVGGYTF	TGTGCCATCAGTGAGTCAGAAGTTGTTGTCGGTGGCTACACCTTC
TRBJ1-1	-	TRBV10-2	13	few	CASSKGEDTEAFF	TGCGCCAGCTCTAAAGGGGAGGACACTGAAGCTTTCTTT
TRBJ2-7	-	TRBV28	15	-	CASSRFAGATYQQYF	TGTGCCAGCAGTCGTTTTGCGGGGGCCACCTACCAGCAGTACTTC
TRBJ2-6	-	TRBV7-2	13	once	CASSLAGANGLTF	TGTGCCAGCAGCTTAGCTGGGGCCAACGGCCTGACTTTC
TRBJ1-1	-	TRBV13	16	-	CASSSRTQSPGTEAFF	TGTGCCAGCAGCTCCAGAACACAGTCCCCAGGGACTGAAGCTTTCTTT
TRBJ1-1	-	TRBV28	14	-	CASTILTANTEAFF	TGTGCCAGCACCATTCTGACAGCCAACACTGAAGCTTTCTTT
TRBJ2-4	-	TRBV29-1	15	-	CSVEALDTPGNIQYF	TGCAGCGTTGAAGCTTTAGACACCCCGGGGAACATTCAGTACTTC
TRBJ2-5	-	TRBV9	13	-	CASSDPRQETQYF	TGTGCCAGCAGCGACCCCAGGCAAGAGACCCAGTACTTC
TRBJ2-1	TRBD2	TRBV28	15	-	CASSSGLAGGNAVFF	TGTGCCAGCAGTTCGGGACTAGCGGGAGGTAATGCGGTGTTCTTC
TRBJ2-3	-	TRBV30	14	-	CAWSAGTITDTQYF	TGTGCCTGGAGTGCGGGAACCATCACAGATACGCAGTATTTT
TRBJ1-3	-	TRBV27	14	once	CASSPSFSGNTIYF	TGTGCCAGCAGCCCCTCGTTCTCTGGAAACACCATATATTTT
TRBJ2-7	-	TRBV19	15	few	CASSPQGGLDYEQYF	TGTGCCAGTAGTCCCCAGGGAGGTCTGGACTACGAGCAGTACTTC
TRBJ2-2	TRBD1	TRBV5-4	17	-	CASSFPRDREDTGELFF	TGTGCCAGCAGCTTCCCTCGGGACAGGGAGGACACCGGGGAGCTGTTTTTT
TRBJ2-7	TRBD2	TRBV28	14	-	CASSHPGLAYEQYF	TGTGCCAGCAGCCACCCGGGACTAGCCTACGAGCAGTACTTC
TRBJ1-2	-	TRBV10-1	16	-	CASSESREGVYYGYTF	TGCGCCAGCAGTGAAAGTAGGGAGGGGGTATACTATGGCTACACCTTC
TRBJ2-2	TRBD1	TRBV5-1	15	-	CASSLRGQGAGELFF	TGCGCCAGCAGCTTGAGGGGACAGGGGGCCGGGGAGCTGTTTTTT
TRBJ1-4	TRBD1	TRBV4-1	16	-	CASSQDSGTGNEKLFF	TGCGCCAGCAGCCAAGATTCCGGGACAGGGAATGAAAAACTGTTTTTT
TRBJ2-7	TRBD1	TRBV13	15	-	CASSLAGQGFYEQYF	TGTGCCAGCAGCTTAGCGGGACAGGGCTTCTACGAGCAGTACTTC